Following are 15 T cell receptor beta chains from one sample sequenced in a study of cytomegalovirus exposure and HLA in healthy donors. Use of 60 Vbeta and 13 Jbeta primers characterized the PCR. The assay was immunoSEQ multiplex PCR, and TCRdb's table has in-frame clones only and misses some. Among 210,000 or so clones, about 89% were seen once, and the ten largest hold 1% to 1.5%. Sequencing input: PBMCs. The receptor source for this set is a man aged 25 to 40 in good health and CMV-seronegative.

V and J are TRBV28 and TRBJ1-5; a possible D gene is TRBD1 (5 bases). CDR3 length: 13 residues. Trimming left V 3 bases short and J 10 bases short, with 13 bases between. Germline V gives CDR1 MDHEN, CDR2 SYDVKM. CDR3 in amino acids: CASSLGQDRPQHF. Written as DNA, the CDR3 is TGTGCCAGCAGTTTGGGGCAGGATCGCCCCCAGCATTTT. Filled out from reference TRBV28 and TRBJ1-5, the complete variable domain reads DVKVTQSSRYLVKRTGEKVFLECVQDMDHENMFWYRQDPGLGLRLIYFSYDVKMKEKGDIPEGYSVSREKKERFSLILESASTNQTSMYLCASSLGQDRPQHFGDGTRLSIL.

This chain connects TRBV7-6 to TRBJ2-7, with D perhaps TRBD2 (5 bases). Trimming left V 1 base short and J 0 bases short, with 13 bases between. The germline gives CDR1 SGHVS, CDR2 FNYEAQ. The CDR3 has 16 amino acids. CDR3 sequence reads: CASSLEWTGISYEQYF. The CDR3 region has the DNA TGTGCCAGCAGCTTAGAGTGGACGGGGATCTCCTACGAGCAGTACTTC.

The chain's CDR3 is CASSRRDRGVYEQYF. CDR3 nucleotides: TGTGCCAGCAGTCGGAGGGACAGGGGGGTCTACGAGCAGTACTTC. This chain connects TRBV27 to TRBJ2-7; 11 bases map to TRBD1. CDR3 length equals 15 residues. The germline gives CDR1 MNHEY, CDR2 SMNVEV (reference sequence). With 5 bases clipped from V and 3 bases from J, the junction kept 6 bases outside the gene matches.

This sequence joins TRBV7-9 and TRBJ1-1; 7 nucleotides align to TRBD1. The CDR3 is made up of 17 amino acids. The V gene's germline CDR1 is SEHNR and CDR2 FQNEAQ (reference sequence). Trimming at V came to 2 bases and at J to 3 bases, leaving 12 bases not matched to a gene. CDR3 region: CASSLPPAGTVDTEAFF. CDR3 sequence (DNA): TGTGCCAGCAGCTTACCCCCCGCCGGGACAGTAGACACTGAAGCTTTCTTT.

This chain uses TRBV27 with TRBJ2-1; weak D call: TRBD2 (6 bases). The length of the CDR3 is 12 residues. The V gene's germline CDR1 is MNHEY and CDR2 SMNVEV (reference sequence). Trimming pared 5 bases from V and 9 bases from J, leaving 11 bases between. The CDR3 nucleotides are TGTGCCAGCAGTCCATCGGGGGTTGAGCAGTTCTTC. It yields the protein CASSPSGVEQFF.

The chain links TRBV7-2 to TRBJ1-1; possibly TRBD1 for D (5 bases). The CDR3 is made up of 12 amino acids. CDR1 and CDR2 from the germline V gene are SGHTA and FQGNSA. Trimming pared 6 bases from V and 6 bases from J, leaving 11 bases between. CDR3 coding DNA: TGTGCCAGCAGGTTCAGGGTTGCTGAAGCTTTCTTT. It translates to CASRFRVAEAFF.

The rearrangement links TRBV27 to TRBJ2-2; 12 bases line up with TRBD1. This CDR3 is 17 amino acids long. Per the germline V gene, CDR1 is MNHEY and CDR2 is SMNVEV (reference sequence). Germline trimming cut 5 bases from V and 7 bases from J; bases unmatched to any gene: 11. The CDR3 bases are TGTGCCAGCAGTACCTATGGGACAGGGGGCTTTAGCGGGGAGCTGTTTTTT. Translation: CASSTYGTGGFSGELFF.

In its sample, this clone was seen a few times. The sample contains more than one DNA sequence encoding this CDR3. The CDR3 spells CASSQPGALTTGIKKKGYTF. CDR3 DNA: TGCGCCAGCAGCCAACCAGGGGCCCTAACGACAGGAATCAAAAAGAAGGGCTACACCTTC. V usage is TRBV4-1 and J usage is TRBJ1-2; a weak D match, TRBD1 (6 bases). This CDR3 spans 20 amino acids. V was trimmed by 2 bases and J by 8 bases, leaving 33 bases between them. Germline CDR1 reads MGHRA; CDR2 reads YSYEKL.

The rearrangement links TRBV2 to TRBJ1-5, with 7 bases lining up with TRBD1. CDR1 is SNHLY, CDR2 FYNNEI, per germline. The CDR3 has 15 residues. After removal of 6 bases from V and 0 bases from J, the junction contained 5 bases not matched to a gene. CDR3 nucleotides: TGTGCCAGCAGGGGACAGATGAATAGCAATCAGCCCCAGCATTTT. Residues: CASRGQMNSNQPQHF.

The chain uses TRBV5-1 and TRBJ2-7; possibly TRBD2 for D (6 bases). The germline CDR1 and CDR2 sequences are SGHRS and YFSETQ. The V gene lost 2 bases and the J gene lost 2 bases, with 26 bases spanning the gap. The CDR3 totals 19 residues. The CDR3 reads CASSFGPRGTGLSPYEQYF. The CDR3 nucleotides read TGCGCCAGCAGCTTTGGACCGCGCGGGACCGGACTTTCCCCCTACGAGCAGTACTTC.

V is TRBV7-2 and J is TRBJ1-2, with D perhaps TRBD1 (6 bases). Germline values: CDR1 SGHTA, CDR2 FQGNSA. V lost 3 bases and J lost 1, with 18 bases in between. This CDR3 has 17 residues. In DNA, the CDR3 is TGTGCCAGCAGCTTTCTTTATTACGAGGGGGATAACTATGGCTACACCTTC. Translating it yields CASSFLYYEGDNYGYTF.

J is TRBJ1-1 and V is TRBV15; the D gene is possibly TRBD1 (5 bases). Trimming shortened V by 3 bases and J by 7 bases, and 12 bases separated the two germline ends. The germline CDR1 and CDR2 sequences are LNHNV and YYDKDF (reference sequence). The CDR3 loop spans 13 amino acids. The CDR3 region is CATSSLPGLEAFF. The CDR3 DNA sequence: TGTGCCACCAGCAGTTTACCGGGACTTGAAGCTTTCTTT.

V usage is TRBV25-1 and J usage is TRBJ2-3, with TRBD2 matching over 11 bases. V trimming: 8 bases; J trimming: 3 bases; junction bases outside the gene matches: 7. CDR1 and CDR2 from the germline V gene are MGHDK and SYGVNS. The CDR3 loop spans 15 amino acids. CDR3: CASALAGGGTDTQYF. In DNA form, the CDR3 reads TGTGCCAGCGCCCTAGCGGGAGGAGGTACAGATACGCAGTATTTT.

V usage is TRBV7-9 and J usage is TRBJ2-1; the match to TRBD2 covers 8 bases. The length of the CDR3 is 14 residues. The junction had 8 bases not matched to a gene; V was cut back by 9 bases and J by 4 bases. Germline-derived CDR1 and CDR2 are SEHNR and FQNEAQ (reference sequence). The CDR3 coding sequence is TGTGCCAGTACCGGGGGGGCGCCTTACAATGAGCAGTTCTTC. Encoded protein: CASTGGAPYNEQFF.

The rearrangement joins TRBV5-8 to TRBJ1-1, with D perhaps TRBD1 (6 bases). The CDR3 has 18 residues. Trimming took off 0 bases at V and 0 bases at J, with 18 bases between the two ends. Germline V gives CDR1 SGHTS, CDR2 YDEGEE. The chain's CDR3 is CASSLELVTGLMNTEAFF. In DNA, the CDR3 is TGTGCCAGCAGCTTGGAACTGGTCACAGGGTTGATGAACACTGAAGCTTTCTTT.